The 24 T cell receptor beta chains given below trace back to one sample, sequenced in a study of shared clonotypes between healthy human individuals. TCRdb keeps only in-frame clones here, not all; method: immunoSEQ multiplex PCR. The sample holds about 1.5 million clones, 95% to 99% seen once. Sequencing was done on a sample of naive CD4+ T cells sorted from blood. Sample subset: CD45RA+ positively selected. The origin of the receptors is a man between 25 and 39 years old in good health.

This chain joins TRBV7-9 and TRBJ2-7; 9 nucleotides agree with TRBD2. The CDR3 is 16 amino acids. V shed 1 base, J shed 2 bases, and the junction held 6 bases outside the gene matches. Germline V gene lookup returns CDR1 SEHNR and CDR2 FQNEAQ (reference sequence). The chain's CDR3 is CASSLGMAGGTYEQYF. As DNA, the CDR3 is TGTGCCAGCAGCTTAGGGATGGCGGGAGGGACCTACGAGCAGTACTTC. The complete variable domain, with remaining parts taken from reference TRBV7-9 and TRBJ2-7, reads DTGVSQNPRHKITKRGQNVTFRCDPISEHNRLYWYRQTLGQGPEFLTYFQNEAQLEKSRLLSDRFSAERPKGSFSTLEIQRTEQGDSAMYLCASSLGMAGGTYEQYFGPGTRLTVT.

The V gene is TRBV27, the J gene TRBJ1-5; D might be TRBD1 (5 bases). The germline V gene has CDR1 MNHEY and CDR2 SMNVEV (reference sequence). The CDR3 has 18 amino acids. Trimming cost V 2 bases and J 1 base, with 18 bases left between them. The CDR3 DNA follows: TGTGCCAGCAGTTTAATGCCCTCAGGGCGGAGGAGCAATCAGCCCCAGCATTTT. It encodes CASSLMPSGRRSNQPQHF.

The CDR3 coding sequence is TGTGCCAGCAGTACGGGACTAGTGGTAATCGAGCAGTACTTC. Its protein product is CASSTGLVVIEQYF. The chain employs TRBV25-1 and TRBJ2-7, with TRBD2 matching 8 bases. V lost 5 bases, J lost 6 bases, and 9 bases stayed unmatched. Germline CDR1 reads MGHDK; CDR2 reads SYGVNS. This CDR3 spans 14 amino acids.

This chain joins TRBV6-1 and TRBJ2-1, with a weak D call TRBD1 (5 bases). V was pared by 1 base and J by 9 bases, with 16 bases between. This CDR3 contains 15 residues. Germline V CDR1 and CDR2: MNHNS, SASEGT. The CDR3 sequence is CASSEVSQGLIEQFF. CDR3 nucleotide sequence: TGTGCCAGCAGTGAAGTCAGCCAGGGCCTCATTGAGCAGTTCTTC.

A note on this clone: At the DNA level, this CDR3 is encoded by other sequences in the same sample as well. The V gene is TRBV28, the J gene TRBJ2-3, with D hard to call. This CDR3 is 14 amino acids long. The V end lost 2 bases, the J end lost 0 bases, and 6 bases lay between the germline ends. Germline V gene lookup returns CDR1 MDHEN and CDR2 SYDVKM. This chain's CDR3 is CASSLGGSTDTQYF. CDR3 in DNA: TGTGCCAGCAGTTTAGGCGGAAGCACAGATACGCAGTATTTT. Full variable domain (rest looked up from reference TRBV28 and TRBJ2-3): DVKVTQSSRYLVKRTGEKVFLECVQDMDHENMFWYRQDPGLGLRLIYFSYDVKMKEKGDIPEGYSVSREKKERFSLILESASTNQTSMYLCASSLGGSTDTQYFGPGTRLTVL.

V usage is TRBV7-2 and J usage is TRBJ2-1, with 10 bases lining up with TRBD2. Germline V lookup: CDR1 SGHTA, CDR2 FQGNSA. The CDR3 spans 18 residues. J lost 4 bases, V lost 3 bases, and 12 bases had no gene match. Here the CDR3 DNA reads TGTGCCAGCAGCTTCCGGGTTAGCGGGAGGCCAGGGTACAATGAGCAGTTCTTC. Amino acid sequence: CASSFRVSGRPGYNEQFF.

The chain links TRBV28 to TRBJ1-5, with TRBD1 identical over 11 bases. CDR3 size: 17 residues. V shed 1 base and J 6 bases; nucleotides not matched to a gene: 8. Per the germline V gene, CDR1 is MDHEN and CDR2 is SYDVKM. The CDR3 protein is CASSLFGTGGSSQPQHF. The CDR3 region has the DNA TGTGCCAGCAGTTTATTCGGGACAGGGGGAAGTAGTCAGCCCCAGCATTTT.

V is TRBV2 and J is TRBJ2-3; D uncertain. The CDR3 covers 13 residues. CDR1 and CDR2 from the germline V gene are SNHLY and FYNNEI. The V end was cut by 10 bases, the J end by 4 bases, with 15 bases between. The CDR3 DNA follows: TGTGCCAAAACGGGCCTTTCGGCAGATACGCAGTATTTT. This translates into CAKTGLSADTQYF.

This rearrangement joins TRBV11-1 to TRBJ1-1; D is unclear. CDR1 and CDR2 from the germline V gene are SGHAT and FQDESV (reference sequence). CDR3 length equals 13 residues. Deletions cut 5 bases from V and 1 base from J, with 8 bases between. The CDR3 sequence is CASSLGRNTEAFF. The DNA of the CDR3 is TGTGCCAGCAGCCTTGGACGGAACACTGAAGCTTTCTTT.

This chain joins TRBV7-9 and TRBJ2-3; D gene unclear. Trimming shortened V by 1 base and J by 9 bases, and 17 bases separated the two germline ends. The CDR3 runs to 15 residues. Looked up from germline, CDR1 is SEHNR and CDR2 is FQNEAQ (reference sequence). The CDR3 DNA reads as TGTGCCAGCAGCTTAGAGCCCCCGACGAGTCTAACGCAGTATTTT. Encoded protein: CASSLEPPTSLTQYF.

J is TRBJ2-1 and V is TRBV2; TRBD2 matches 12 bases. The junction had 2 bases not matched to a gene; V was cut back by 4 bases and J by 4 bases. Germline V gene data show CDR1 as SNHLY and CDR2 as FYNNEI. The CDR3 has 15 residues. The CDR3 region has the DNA TGTGCCAGCAGTGGACTAGCGGGAGTGTACAATGAGCAGTTCTTC. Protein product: CASSGLAGVYNEQFF.

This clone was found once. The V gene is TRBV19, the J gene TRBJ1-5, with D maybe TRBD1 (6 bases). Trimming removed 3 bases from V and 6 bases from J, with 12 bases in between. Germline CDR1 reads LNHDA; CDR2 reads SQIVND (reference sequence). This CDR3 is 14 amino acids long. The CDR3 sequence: CASSIGGRSQPQHF. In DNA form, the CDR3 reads TGTGCCAGTAGTATCGGGGGCCGGAGTCAGCCCCAGCATTTT.

This CDR3 reads CASSLRGSPNTGELFF. The CDR3 DNA is TGTGCCAGCAGTTTAAGGGGGAGCCCGAACACCGGGGAGCTGTTTTTT. The V gene is TRBV27, the J gene TRBJ2-2; tentatively, D is TRBD1 (6 bases). The CDR3 totals 16 residues. V lost 2 bases to trimming and J lost 0 bases, with 10 bases between them. The germline V gene encodes CDR1 MNHEY and CDR2 SMNVEV (reference sequence).

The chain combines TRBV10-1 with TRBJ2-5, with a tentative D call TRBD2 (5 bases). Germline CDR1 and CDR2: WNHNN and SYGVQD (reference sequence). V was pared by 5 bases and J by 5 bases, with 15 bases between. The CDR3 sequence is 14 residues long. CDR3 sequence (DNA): TGCGCCAGCAGTCCGCGTGAGGGTGGGGAGACCCAGTACTTC. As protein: CASSPREGGETQYF.

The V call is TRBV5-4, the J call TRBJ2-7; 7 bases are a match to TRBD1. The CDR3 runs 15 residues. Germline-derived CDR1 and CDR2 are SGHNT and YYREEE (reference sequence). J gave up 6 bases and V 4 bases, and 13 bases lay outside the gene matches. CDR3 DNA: TGTGCCAGCAGCCCTACGAAGGGGGCGGTAAGCGAGCAGTACTTC. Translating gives CASSPTKGAVSEQYF.

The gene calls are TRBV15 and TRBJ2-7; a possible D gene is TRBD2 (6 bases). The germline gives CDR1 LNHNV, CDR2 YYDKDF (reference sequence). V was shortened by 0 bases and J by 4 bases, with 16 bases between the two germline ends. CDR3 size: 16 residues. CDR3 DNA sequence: TGTGCCACCAGCAGAGAAGGTAGGGCAAGCGGGTACGAGCAGTACTTC. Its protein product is CATSREGRASGYEQYF. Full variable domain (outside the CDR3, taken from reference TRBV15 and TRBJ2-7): DAMVIQNPRYQVTQFGKPVTLSCSQTLNHNVMYWYQQKSSQAPKLLFHYYDKDFNNEADTPDNFQSRRPNTSFCFLDIRSPGLGDTAMYLCATSREGRASGYEQYFGPGTRLTVT.

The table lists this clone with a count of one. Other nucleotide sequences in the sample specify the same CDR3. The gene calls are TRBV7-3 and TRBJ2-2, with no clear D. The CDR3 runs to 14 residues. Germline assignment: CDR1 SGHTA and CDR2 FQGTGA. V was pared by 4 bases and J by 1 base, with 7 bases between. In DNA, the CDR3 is TGTGCCAGCAGCTCGGGCCTGAACACCGGGGAGCTGTTTTTT. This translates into CASSSGLNTGELFF.

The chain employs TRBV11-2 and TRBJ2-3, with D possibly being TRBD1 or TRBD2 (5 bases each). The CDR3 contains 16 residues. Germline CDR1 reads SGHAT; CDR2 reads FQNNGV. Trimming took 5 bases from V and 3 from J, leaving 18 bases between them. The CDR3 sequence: CASSLSGDLLTDTQYF. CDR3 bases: TGTGCCAGCAGCCTCTCCGGGGACCTCCTTACAGATACGCAGTATTTT.

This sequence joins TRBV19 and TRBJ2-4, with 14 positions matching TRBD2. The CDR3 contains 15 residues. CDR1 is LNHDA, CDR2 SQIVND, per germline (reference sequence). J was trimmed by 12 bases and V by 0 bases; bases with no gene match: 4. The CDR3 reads CASSIEGLAGASQYF. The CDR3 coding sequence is TGTGCCAGTAGTATAGAGGGACTAGCGGGAGCGTCTCAGTACTTC. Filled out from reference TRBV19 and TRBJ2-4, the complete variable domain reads DGGITQSPKYLFRKEGQNVTLSCEQNLNHDAMYWYRQDPGQGLRLIYYSQIVNDFQKGDIAEGYSVSREKKESFPLTVTSAQKNPTAFYLCASSIEGLAGASQYFGAGTRLSVL.

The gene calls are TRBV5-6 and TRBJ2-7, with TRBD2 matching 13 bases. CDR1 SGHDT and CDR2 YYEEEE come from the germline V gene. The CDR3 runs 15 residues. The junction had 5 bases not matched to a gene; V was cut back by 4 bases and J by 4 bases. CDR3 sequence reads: CASSPRTSGRYEQYF. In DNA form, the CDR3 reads TGTGCCAGCAGCCCGAGGACTAGCGGGAGATACGAGCAGTACTTC.

The CDR3 DNA is TGCGCCAGCAGCTCCCAGGGGGGGGCCGAGCAGTACTTC. Its protein product is CASSSQGGAEQYF. This rearrangement joins TRBV5-1 to TRBJ2-7, with D perhaps assigned TRBD1 or TRBD2 (7 bases each). With 3 bases removed from V and 6 bases from J, the gap between germline ends came to 13 bases. This CDR3 comprises 13 residues. CDR1 is SGHRS and CDR2 is YFSETQ in the germline V gene. The full variable domain, rest sourced from reference TRBV5-1 and TRBJ2-7, is KAGVTQTPRYLIKTRGQQVTLSCSPISGHRSVSWYQQTPGQGLQFLFEYFSETQRNKGNFPGRFSGRQFSNSRSEMNVSTLELGDSALYLCASSSQGGAEQYFGPGTRLTVT.

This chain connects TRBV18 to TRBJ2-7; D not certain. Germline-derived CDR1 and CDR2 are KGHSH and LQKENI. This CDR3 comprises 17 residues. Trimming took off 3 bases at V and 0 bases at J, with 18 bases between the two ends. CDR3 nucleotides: TGTGCCAGCTCACCCGCGAAAGCTGGAATCGGCTCCTACGAGCAGTACTTC. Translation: CASSPAKAGIGSYEQYF.

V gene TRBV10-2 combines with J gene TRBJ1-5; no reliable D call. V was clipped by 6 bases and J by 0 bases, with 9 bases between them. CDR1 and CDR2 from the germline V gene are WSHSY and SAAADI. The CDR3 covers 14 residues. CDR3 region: CASRETVSNQPQHF. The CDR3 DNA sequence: TGCGCCAGCAGAGAAACCGTTAGCAATCAGCCCCAGCATTTT.

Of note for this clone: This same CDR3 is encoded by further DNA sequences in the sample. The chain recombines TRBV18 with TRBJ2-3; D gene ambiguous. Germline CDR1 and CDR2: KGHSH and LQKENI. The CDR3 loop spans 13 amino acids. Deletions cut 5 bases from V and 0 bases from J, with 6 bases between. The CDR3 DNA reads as TGTGCCAGCTCATCGACTAGCACAGATACGCAGTATTTT. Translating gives CASSSTSTDTQYF.